Listed below are T cell receptor beta chains from one sample, sequenced in a study of blood T cell repertoires in COVID-19. Generated by immunoSEQ multiplex PCR, the TCRdb table keeps only in-frame clones and is missing some. The sample has approximately 28,000 clones, roughly 90% seen once. Sequenced material: peripheral blood. These receptor sequences come from a man aged 65-85 years with active or convalescent COVID-19. Both conserved end residues are part of each CDR3. The D gene is left open where the match is weak. Clone size is not always given. Where it is, it says once, few, many or a class for expanded clones.

J | D | size | V | CDR3 | DNA
TRBJ1-1 | - | - | TRBV5-5 | CASSPPGGANTEAFF | TGTGCCAGCAGCCCCCCCGGCGGGGCCAACACTGAAGCTTTCTTT
TRBJ1-1 | TRBD1 | - | TRBV3-1/TRBV3-2 | CASSLLPGQGTEAFF | TGTGCCAGCAGCCTACTCCCGGGACAGGGCACTGAAGCTTTCTTT
TRBJ2-2 | - | once | TRBV2 | CASSGAGTGELFF | TGTGCCAGCAGTGGCGCGGGGACCGGGGAGCTGTTTTTT
TRBJ2-3 | - | - | TRBV11-3 | CASSSTPADTQYF | TGTGCCAGCAGTTCTACTCCAGCGGATACGCAGTATTTT
TRBJ2-1 | TRBD2 | once | TRBV7-9 | CASSSSSGRGGNEQFF | TGTGCCAGCAGCTCATCGAGCGGGAGAGGAGGGAATGAGCAGTTCTTC
TRBJ2-3 | TRBD2 | - | TRBV5-1 | CASSSGISGSAQYF | TGCGCCAGCAGCTCAGGCATAAGCGGGAGTGCGCAGTATTTT
TRBJ2-3 | - | once | TRBV10-3 | CAVTTASTDTQYF | TGTGCCGTAACGACAGCTAGCACAGATACGCAGTATTTT
TRBJ1-2 | - | - | TRBV5-6 | CASSYRQPGYTF | TGTGCCAGCAGTTATCGACAGCCTGGCTACACCTTC
TRBJ1-2 | - | - | TRBV28 | CASSFPTGSYGYTF | TGTGCCAGCAGTTTCCCGACAGGCTCCTATGGCTACACCTTC
TRBJ1-2 | - | few | TRBV13 | CASSLGGASRGYTF | TGTGCCAGCAGCTTGGGAGGGGCCTCTCGTGGCTACACCTTC
TRBJ2-3 | - | - | TRBV11-3 | CASSLGGGPRDTQYF | TGTGCCAGCAGCTTGGGCGGGGGCCCCAGGGATACGCAGTATTTT
TRBJ2-1 | TRBD2 | once | TRBV19 | CASPGTLGSNGRRSINEQFF | TGTGCCAGTCCCGGGACCCTCGGCAGTAACGGGAGGAGGAGTATCAATGAGCAGTTCTTC
TRBJ1-6 | TRBD1 | - | TRBV4-3 | CASSQEWTGGYSPLHF | TGCGCCAGCAGCCAAGAATGGACAGGAGGGTATTCACCCCTCCACTTT
TRBJ1-1 | - | - | TRBV6-4 | CASSVTVQTEAFF | TGTGCCAGCAGTGTGACAGTTCAAACTGAAGCTTTCTTT
TRBJ2-7 | TRBD2 | - | TRBV3-1/TRBV3-2 | CASSVLAGGLYEQYF | TGTGCCAGCAGCGTCCTAGCGGGGGGGCTTTACGAGCAGTACTTC
TRBJ2-1 | TRBD2 | - | TRBV6-5 | CATRGLAGTEQFF | TGTGCCACTAGGGGACTAGCGGGAACTGAGCAGTTCTTC
TRBJ1-1 | TRBD1 | once | TRBV4-1 | CASSQDRGTEAFF | TGCGCCAGCAGCCAAGACAGGGGGACTGAAGCTTTCTTT
TRBJ2-5 | - | - | TRBV12-3/TRBV12-4 | CASSEGKTQYF | TGTGCCAGCAGCGAGGGAAAGACCCAGTACTTC
TRBJ2-1 | TRBD1 | - | TRBV27 | CASSHGTASSYNEQFF | TGTGCCAGCAGTCATGGGACAGCGAGCTCCTACAATGAGCAGTTCTTC
TRBJ2-5 | - | once | TRBV6-5 | CASSYSRGLETQYF | TGTGCCAGCAGTTACTCGCGAGGGTTAGAGACCCAGTACTTC
TRBJ1-5 | - | - | TRBV7-8 | CASSPSGGNQPQHF | TGTGCCAGCAGCCCTTCCGGGGGGAATCAGCCCCAGCATTTT
TRBJ2-1 | - | - | TRBV9 | CASSESVRSSYNEQFF | TGTGCCAGCAGCGAATCCGTTCGCAGCTCCTACAATGAGCAGTTCTTC
TRBJ2-1 | - | - | TRBV19 | CASSMSPMEQFF | TGTGCCAGTAGTATGTCCCCTATGGAGCAGTTCTTC